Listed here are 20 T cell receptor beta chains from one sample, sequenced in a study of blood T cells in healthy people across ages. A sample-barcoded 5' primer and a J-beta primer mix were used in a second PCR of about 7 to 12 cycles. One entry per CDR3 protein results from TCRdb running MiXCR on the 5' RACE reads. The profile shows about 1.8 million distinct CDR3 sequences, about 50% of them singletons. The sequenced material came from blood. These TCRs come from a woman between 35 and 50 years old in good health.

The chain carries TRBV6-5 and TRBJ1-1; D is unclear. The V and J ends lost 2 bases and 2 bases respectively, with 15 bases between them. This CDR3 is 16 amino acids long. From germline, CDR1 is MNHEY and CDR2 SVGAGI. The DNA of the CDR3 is TGTGCCAGCAGTTACATAGGGCGCCCTAGTAACACTGAAGCTTTCTTT. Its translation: CASSYIGRPSNTEAFF.

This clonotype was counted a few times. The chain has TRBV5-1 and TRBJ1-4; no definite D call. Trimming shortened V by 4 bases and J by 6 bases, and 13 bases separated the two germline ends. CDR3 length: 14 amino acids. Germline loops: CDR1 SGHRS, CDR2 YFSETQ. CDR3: CASSPTGPDEKLFF. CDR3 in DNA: TGCGCCAGCAGCCCCACCGGTCCCGATGAAAAACTGTTTTTT.

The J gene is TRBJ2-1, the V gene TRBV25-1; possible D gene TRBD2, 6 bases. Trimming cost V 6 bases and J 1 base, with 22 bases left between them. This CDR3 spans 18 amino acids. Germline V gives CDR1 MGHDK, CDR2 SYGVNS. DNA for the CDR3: TGTGCCAGCAGCACTAATAAATGGGGGGAACTTTCCTACAATGAGCAGTTCTTC. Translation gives CASSTNKWGELSYNEQFF. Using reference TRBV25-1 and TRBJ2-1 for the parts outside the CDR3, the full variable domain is EADIYQTPRYLVIGTGKKITLECSQTMGHDKMYWYQQDPGMELHLIHYSYGVNSTEKGDLSSESTVSRIRTEHFPLTLESARPSHTSQYLCASSTNKWGELSYNEQFFGPGTRLTVL.

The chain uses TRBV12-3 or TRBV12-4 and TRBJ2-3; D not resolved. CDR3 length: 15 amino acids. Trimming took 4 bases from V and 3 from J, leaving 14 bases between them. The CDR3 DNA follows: TGTGCCAGCAGTTCGCTAAAAACGGGTACAGATACGCAGTATTTT. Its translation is CASSSLKTGTDTQYF.

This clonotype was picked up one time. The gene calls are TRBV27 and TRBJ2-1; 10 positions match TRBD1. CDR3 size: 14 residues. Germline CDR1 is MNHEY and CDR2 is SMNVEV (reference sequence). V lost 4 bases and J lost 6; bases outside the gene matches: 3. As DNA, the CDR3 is TGTGCCAGCAGTTGGGGGACAGGGGCCAATGAGCAGTTCTTC. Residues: CASSWGTGANEQFF.

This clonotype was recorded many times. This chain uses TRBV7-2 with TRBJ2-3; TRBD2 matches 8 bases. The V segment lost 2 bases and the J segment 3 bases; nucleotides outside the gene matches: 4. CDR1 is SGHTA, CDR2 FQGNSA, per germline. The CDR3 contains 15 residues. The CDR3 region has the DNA TGTGCCAGCAGCTTAAGCGGGGGAATAACAGATACGCAGTATTTT. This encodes CASSLSGGITDTQYF.

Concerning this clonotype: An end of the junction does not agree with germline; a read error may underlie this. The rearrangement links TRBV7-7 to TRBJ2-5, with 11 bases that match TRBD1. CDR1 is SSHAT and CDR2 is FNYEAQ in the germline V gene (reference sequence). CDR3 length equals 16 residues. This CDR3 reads CASSPTGTGGKETQYF. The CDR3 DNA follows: TGTGCTAGCAGCCCTACCGGGACAGGGGGTAAAGAGACCCAGTACTTC. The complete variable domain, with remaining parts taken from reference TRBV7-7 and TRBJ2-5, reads GAGVSQSPRYKVTKRGQDVTLRCDPISSHATLYWYQQALGQGPEFLTYFNYEAQPDKSGLPSDRFSAERPEGSISTLTIQRTEQRDSAMYRCASSPTGTGGKETQYFGPGTRLLVL.

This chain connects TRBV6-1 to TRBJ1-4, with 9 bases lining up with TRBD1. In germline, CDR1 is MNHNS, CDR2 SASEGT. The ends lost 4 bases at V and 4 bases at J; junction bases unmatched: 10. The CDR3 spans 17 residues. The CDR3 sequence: CASSAMRTGEFNEKLFF. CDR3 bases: TGTGCCAGCAGTGCGATGAGGACAGGGGAGTTTAATGAAAAACTGTTTTTT.

The CDR3 DNA follows: TGTGCCAGCAGCAGCACGACAGCAAATGTAGCCAAAAACATTCAGTACTTC. This sequence encodes CASSSTTANVAKNIQYF. The chain links TRBV28 to TRBJ2-4, with D perhaps TRBD1 (5 bases). Germline V gene data show CDR1 as MDHEN and CDR2 as SYDVKM. CDR3 length equals 17 residues. Deletions cut 6 bases from V and 0 bases from J, with 18 bases between.

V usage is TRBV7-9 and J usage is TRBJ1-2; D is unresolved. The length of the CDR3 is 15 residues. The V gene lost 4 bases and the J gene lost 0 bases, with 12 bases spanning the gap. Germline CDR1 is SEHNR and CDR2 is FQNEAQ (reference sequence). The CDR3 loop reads CASSSSTDANYGYTF. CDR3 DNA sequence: TGTGCCAGCAGCTCGTCGACGGACGCTAACTATGGCTACACCTTC.

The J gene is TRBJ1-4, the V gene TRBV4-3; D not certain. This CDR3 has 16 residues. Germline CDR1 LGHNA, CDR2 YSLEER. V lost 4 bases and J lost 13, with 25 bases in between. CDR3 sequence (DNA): TGCGCCAGCAGCCCACTGAAGACCCTTTTTATGGTGGGACTGTTTTTT. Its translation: CASSPLKTLFMVGLFF.

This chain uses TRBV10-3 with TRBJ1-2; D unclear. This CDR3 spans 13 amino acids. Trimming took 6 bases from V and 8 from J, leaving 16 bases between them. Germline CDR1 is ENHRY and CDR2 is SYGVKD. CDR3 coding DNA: TGTGCCATCAGATCGGAAGCCAAGGGAGGCTACACCTTC. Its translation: CAIRSEAKGGYTF.

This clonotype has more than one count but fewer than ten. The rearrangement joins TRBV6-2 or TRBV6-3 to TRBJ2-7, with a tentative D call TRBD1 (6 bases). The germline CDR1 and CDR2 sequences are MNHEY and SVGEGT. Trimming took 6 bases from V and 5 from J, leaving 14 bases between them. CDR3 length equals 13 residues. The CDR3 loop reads CASRLPDRNEQYF. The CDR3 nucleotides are TGTGCCAGCAGACTCCCCGACAGGAACGAGCAGTACTTC.

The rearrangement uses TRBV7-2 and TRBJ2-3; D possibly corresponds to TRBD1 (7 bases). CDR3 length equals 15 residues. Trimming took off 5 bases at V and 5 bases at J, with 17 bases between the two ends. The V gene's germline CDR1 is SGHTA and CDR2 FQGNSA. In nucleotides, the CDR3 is TGTGCCAGCAGCGTGGAGGGGGCCTACATAGATACGCAGTATTTT. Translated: CASSVEGAYIDTQYF. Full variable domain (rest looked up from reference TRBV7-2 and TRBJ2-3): GAGVSQSPSNKVTEKGKDVELRCDPISGHTALYWYRQSLGQGLEFLIYFQGNSAPDKSGLPSDRFSAERTGGSVSTLTIQRTQQEDSAVYLCASSVEGAYIDTQYFGPGTRLTVL.

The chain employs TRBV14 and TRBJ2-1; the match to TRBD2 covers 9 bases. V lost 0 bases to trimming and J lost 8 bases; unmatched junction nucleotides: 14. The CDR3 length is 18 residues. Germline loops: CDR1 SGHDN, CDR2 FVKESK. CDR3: CASSQEVGRLAGYDEQFF. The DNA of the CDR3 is TGTGCCAGCAGCCAAGAAGTTGGACGGCTAGCGGGGTACGATGAGCAGTTCTTC. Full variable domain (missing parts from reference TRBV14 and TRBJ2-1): EAGVTQFPSHSVIEKGQTVTLRCDPISGHDNLYWYRRVMGKEIKFLLHFVKESKQDESGMPNNRFLAERTGGTYSTLKVQPAELEDSGVYFCASSQEVGRLAGYDEQFFGPGTRLTVL.

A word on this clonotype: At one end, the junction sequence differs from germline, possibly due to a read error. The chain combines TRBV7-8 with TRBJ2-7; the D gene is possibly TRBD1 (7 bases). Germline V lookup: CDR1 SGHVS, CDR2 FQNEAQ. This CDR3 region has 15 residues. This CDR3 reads CACSLLGGGEYEQYF. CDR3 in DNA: TGTGCCTGCAGCTTACTAGGAGGGGGCGAATACGAGCAGTACTTC.

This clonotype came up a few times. The CDR3 nucleotides are TGTGCCAGCAGGGAAGTCGGGCAGGTTGAGACCCAGTACTTC. This encodes CASREVGQVETQYF. This chain uses TRBV12-3 or TRBV12-4 with TRBJ2-5; D is unresolved. The CDR3 covers 14 residues. V lost 6 bases to trimming and J lost 5 bases, with 16 bases between them.

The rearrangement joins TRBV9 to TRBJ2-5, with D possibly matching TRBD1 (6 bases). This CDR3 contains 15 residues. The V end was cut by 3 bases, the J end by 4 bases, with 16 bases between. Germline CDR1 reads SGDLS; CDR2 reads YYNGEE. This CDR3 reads CASSAPTGLGETQYF. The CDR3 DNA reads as TGTGCCAGCAGCGCCCCTACAGGGTTGGGAGAGACCCAGTACTTC.

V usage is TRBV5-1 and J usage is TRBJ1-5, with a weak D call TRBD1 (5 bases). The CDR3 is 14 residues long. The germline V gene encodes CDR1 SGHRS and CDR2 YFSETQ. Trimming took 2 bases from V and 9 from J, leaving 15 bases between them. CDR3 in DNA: TGCGCCAGCAGCTTCGGTGGGGTTGGGGGGCCCCAGCATTTT. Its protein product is CASSFGGVGGPQHF.

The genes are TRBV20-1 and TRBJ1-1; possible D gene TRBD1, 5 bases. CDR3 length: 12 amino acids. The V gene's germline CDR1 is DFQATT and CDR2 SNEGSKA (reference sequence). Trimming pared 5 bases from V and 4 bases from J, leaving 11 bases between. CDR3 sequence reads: CSAGGSPTEAFF. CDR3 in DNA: TGCAGTGCTGGGGGGTCCCCCACTGAAGCTTTCTTT.